A selection of T cell receptor beta chains follows, all from one sample in a study of response to subunit inactivated influenza vaccine. TCRdb called the RT-PCR reads again in MiXCR, with one record for every CDR3 protein. The sample consists of roughly 650,000 distinct CDR3 sequences, 11% to 15% of them appearing once. Sequences were derived from PBMCs from blood, sampled 14 to 15 days before vaccination. Receptors originate from a man in his fifties or sixties who received an inactivated influenza vaccine. CDR3s include the opening cysteine and the closing phenylalanine or tryptophan. The D gene is left open where the match is weak. The listing skips clone size in some rows; elsewhere it reads once, few, many or a size class.

D gene: TRBD2; V gene: TRBV7-2; clone size: -; J gene: TRBJ2-3; CDR3 DNA: TGTGCCAGCAGCCGATCTAGCGGGGGAATCACAGATACGCAGTATTTT; CDR3 protein: CASSRSSGGITDTQYF
D gene: -; V gene: TRBV4-1; clone size: -; J gene: TRBJ1-5; CDR3 DNA: TGCGCCAGCAGCCAAGGGAGGTGGGGTCAGCCCCAGCATTTT; CDR3 protein: CASSQGRWGQPQHF
D gene: TRBD2; V gene: TRBV7-9; clone size: many; J gene: TRBJ2-2; CDR3 DNA: TGTGCCAGCAGCGAAGGACTAGCGGGAGGGTCCGGGGAGCTGTTTTTT; CDR3 protein: CASSEGLAGGSGELFF
D gene: TRBD1; V gene: TRBV12-3/TRBV12-4; clone size: -; J gene: TRBJ1-2; CDR3 DNA: TGTGCCAGCCGTGGGGACAGGGTCTATGGCTACACCTTC; CDR3 protein: CASRGDRVYGYTF
D gene: TRBD2; V gene: TRBV28; clone size: few; J gene: TRBJ2-2; CDR3 DNA: TGTGCCAGCAGTTTATGGGGGGGCGGGAGGAGCGGAATCGGGGAGCTGTTTTTT; CDR3 protein: CASSLWGGGRSGIGELFF
D gene: TRBD1; V gene: TRBV18; clone size: -; J gene: TRBJ1-2; CDR3 DNA: TGTGCCAGCTCAACGTCGACAGGGGCGGGAAACTATGGCTACACCTTC; CDR3 protein: CASSTSTGAGNYGYTF
D gene: -; V gene: TRBV7-9; clone size: -; J gene: TRBJ2-5; CDR3 DNA: TGTGCCAGCAGCTTAGGCGGAGGGATAGAGACCCAGTACTTC; CDR3 protein: CASSLGGGIETQYF
D gene: TRBD2; V gene: TRBV12-3/TRBV12-4; clone size: few; J gene: TRBJ2-2; CDR3 DNA: TGTGCCAGCAGCCCGACTAGCGGGGGGGGAAACACCGGGGAGCTGTTTTTT; CDR3 protein: CASSPTSGGGNTGELFF
D gene: -; V gene: TRBV28; clone size: few; J gene: TRBJ2-3; CDR3 DNA: TGTGCCAGCAGTTTCCAGACATCCCATACGCAGTATTTT; CDR3 protein: CASSFQTSHTQYF
D gene: -; V gene: TRBV28; clone size: few; J gene: TRBJ2-7; CDR3 DNA: TGTGCCACCTTAGGGCCCTACATAAGTAGCCCACGCTACGAGCAGTACTTC; CDR3 protein: CATLGPYISSPRYEQYF
D gene: TRBD2; V gene: TRBV28; clone size: -; J gene: TRBJ2-2; CDR3 DNA: TGTGCCAGCAGTGGGGGGGGGTTGCACACCGGGGAGCTATTTTTT; CDR3 protein: CASSGGGLHTGELFF
D gene: -; V gene: TRBV5-5; clone size: -; J gene: TRBJ2-5; CDR3 DNA: TGTGCCAGCAGCGGGGGGGGAAACAGGGGTAAAAAGTACTTC; CDR3 protein: CASSGGGNRGKKYF
D gene: TRBD1; V gene: TRBV5-1; clone size: many; J gene: TRBJ1-4; CDR3 DNA: TGCGCCAGCAGCCCCGGGACAGCAAATGAAAAACTGTTTTTT; CDR3 protein: CASSPGTANEKLFF
D gene: -; V gene: TRBV20-1; clone size: few; J gene: TRBJ1-2; CDR3 DNA: TGCAGTGCTGACAATCGGCCAGGGCCCACCTTC; CDR3 protein: CSADNRPGPTF
D gene: TRBD2; V gene: TRBV10-2; clone size: -; J gene: TRBJ2-5; CDR3 DNA: TGCGCCAGTTTTGGTAGCGGGGGGGCCGTCGAGACCCAGTACTTC; CDR3 protein: CASFGSGGAVETQYF
D gene: -; V gene: TRBV10-3; clone size: -; J gene: TRBJ1-1; CDR3 DNA: TGTGCCATCAGAGAGGGCGCTGAAGCTTTCTTT; CDR3 protein: CAIREGAEAFF
D gene: -; V gene: TRBV7-9; clone size: many; J gene: TRBJ1-1; CDR3 DNA: TGTGCCAGCAGCCTCAGAGCGTGGCCATCGGACACTGAAGCTTTCTTT; CDR3 protein: CASSLRAWPSDTEAFF
D gene: -; V gene: TRBV11-3; clone size: few; J gene: TRBJ2-3; CDR3 DNA: TGTGCCAGCAGCTTAGGGCCCCAAGATACGCAGTATTTT; CDR3 protein: CASSLGPQDTQYF
D gene: -; V gene: TRBV7-2; clone size: -; J gene: TRBJ2-3; CDR3 DNA: TGTGCCAGCAGCCCGCAGTCCGGGAACACAGATACGCAGTATTTT; CDR3 protein: CASSPQSGNTDTQYF
D gene: TRBD1; V gene: TRBV9; clone size: -; J gene: TRBJ2-7; CDR3 DNA: TGTGCCAGCAGCGTAGCATCAGGGGGCGGATACGAGCAGTACTTC; CDR3 protein: CASSVASGGGYEQYF
D gene: -; V gene: TRBV28; clone size: -; J gene: TRBJ2-5; CDR3 DNA: TGTGCCAGCAGTACGGTACTAGTCCCCGGTGGGACCCAGTACTTC; CDR3 protein: CASSTVLVPGGTQYF
D gene: -; V gene: TRBV18; clone size: many; J gene: TRBJ2-1; CDR3 DNA: TGTGCCAGCTCACTAGGGACGGACAATGAGCAGTTCTTC; CDR3 protein: CASSLGTDNEQFF
D gene: TRBD1; V gene: TRBV20-1; clone size: few; J gene: TRBJ1-5; CDR3 DNA: TGCAGTGCCAGTAGACAGGGTAGTAATCAGCCCCAGCATTTT; CDR3 protein: CSASRQGSNQPQHF
D gene: TRBD1; V gene: TRBV18; clone size: -; J gene: TRBJ2-7; CDR3 DNA: TGTGCCAGCTCACAGGACAGGGGGAGAGACGAGCAGTACTTC; CDR3 protein: CASSQDRGRDEQYF
D gene: -; V gene: TRBV7-9; clone size: -; J gene: TRBJ2-7; CDR3 DNA: TGTGCCAGCAGCCGGGACAACGCCTACGAGCAGTACTTC; CDR3 protein: CASSRDNAYEQYF
D gene: -; V gene: TRBV20-1; clone size: few; J gene: TRBJ2-3; CDR3 DNA: TGCAGTCACCGGGACCGCCTGACAGATACGCAGTATTTT; CDR3 protein: CSHRDRLTDTQYF
D gene: TRBD1; V gene: TRBV5-1; clone size: few; J gene: TRBJ1-4; CDR3 DNA: TGCGCCAGCAGCCTGGGACAGCCTAATGAAAAACTGTTTTTT; CDR3 protein: CASSLGQPNEKLFF
D gene: -; V gene: TRBV4-2; clone size: few; J gene: TRBJ1-1; CDR3 DNA: TGTGCCAGCAGCCAAGATTTCGGGACTGCTGAAGCTTTCTTT; CDR3 protein: CASSQDFGTAEAFF
D gene: TRBD2; V gene: TRBV5-1; clone size: -; J gene: TRBJ2-1; CDR3 DNA: TGCGCCAGCAGCTTACAGGCTAGCGGGAGTTACAATGAGCAGTTCTTC; CDR3 protein: CASSLQASGSYNEQFF
D gene: TRBD2; V gene: TRBV28; clone size: few; J gene: TRBJ2-1; CDR3 DNA: TGTGCCATCAGCAACCCCAGCGGGGATGAGCAGTTCTTC; CDR3 protein: CAISNPSGDEQFF
D gene: TRBD1; V gene: TRBV4-2; clone size: few; J gene: TRBJ2-4; CDR3 DNA: TGTGCCAGCAGCCAAGATGGGGACAGGTCTCTAGCCAAAAACATGCAGTACTTC; CDR3 protein: CASSQDGDRSLAKNMQYF
D gene: -; V gene: TRBV6-2/TRBV6-3; clone size: -; J gene: TRBJ2-7; CDR3 DNA: TGTGCCAGCAGCTTTCTCCTCCCTTTCTTGGGAGCGGCCTACGAGCAGTACTTC; CDR3 protein: CASSFLLPFLGAAYEQYF
D gene: TRBD2; V gene: TRBV12-3/TRBV12-4; clone size: few; J gene: TRBJ2-7; CDR3 DNA: TGTGCCAGCAGCCGTAGCGGGAGGGGGGCCTACGAGCAGTACTTC; CDR3 protein: CASSRSGRGAYEQYF
D gene: TRBD2; V gene: TRBV29-1; clone size: few; J gene: TRBJ2-1; CDR3 DNA: TGCAGCGTCCTACTAGCGGGAGGATCCTACAATGAGCAGTTCTTC; CDR3 protein: CSVLLAGGSYNEQFF
D gene: -; V gene: TRBV27; clone size: -; J gene: TRBJ2-7; CDR3 DNA: TGTGCCAGCAGTTCATATGGGTCCTACGAGCAGTACTTC; CDR3 protein: CASSSYGSYEQYF
D gene: -; V gene: TRBV20-1; clone size: -; J gene: TRBJ2-1; CDR3 DNA: TGCAGTGCTCCACGACATGACGGTAGCTCCTACAATGAGCAGTTCTTC; CDR3 protein: CSAPRHDGSSYNEQFF
D gene: -; V gene: TRBV5-1; clone size: many; J gene: TRBJ2-1; CDR3 DNA: TGCGCCAGCAGCCCTAACAATGAGCAGTTCTTC; CDR3 protein: CASSPNNEQFF
D gene: -; V gene: TRBV4-1; clone size: many; J gene: TRBJ2-7; CDR3 DNA: TGCGCCAGCAGCCAAGATAAGGCTGCCAGGGTCTACGAGCAGTACTTC; CDR3 protein: CASSQDKAARVYEQYF
D gene: TRBD2; V gene: TRBV20-1; clone size: many; J gene: TRBJ2-1; CDR3 DNA: TGCAGTGCTAGAGGTGGGGCGGGAGGGGATGAGCAGTTCTTC; CDR3 protein: CSARGGAGGDEQFF
D gene: TRBD1; V gene: TRBV12-3/TRBV12-4; clone size: many; J gene: TRBJ1-1; CDR3 DNA: TGTGCCAGCAAGAGAAGACAGGGATTTGTCACTGAAGCTTTCTTT; CDR3 protein: CASKRRQGFVTEAFF
D gene: -; V gene: TRBV29-1; clone size: many; J gene: TRBJ1-2; CDR3 DNA: TGCAGCGTTGGGGGCCCGGCCTATGGCTACACCTTC; CDR3 protein: CSVGGPAYGYTF
D gene: TRBD2; V gene: TRBV4-2; clone size: few; J gene: TRBJ2-3; CDR3 DNA: TGTGCCAGCAGCCAAGATCGCGGGAGTGCAGATACGCAGTATTTT; CDR3 protein: CASSQDRGSADTQYF
D gene: -; V gene: TRBV27; clone size: many; J gene: TRBJ2-2; CDR3 DNA: TGTGCCAGCAGTTTAGAGCGGCCACAGGGGAACACCGGGGAGCTGTTTTTT; CDR3 protein: CASSLERPQGNTGELFF
D gene: -; V gene: TRBV18; clone size: -; J gene: TRBJ2-6; CDR3 DNA: TGTGCCAGCTCACCACGAGGAAGCTCTGGGGCCAACGTCCTGACTTTC; CDR3 protein: CASSPRGSSGANVLTF
D gene: TRBD1; V gene: TRBV6-1; clone size: -; J gene: TRBJ1-2; CDR3 DNA: TGTGCCAGCAGTGACACGGGGCAGGGGGCGCGAGGCTACACCTTC; CDR3 protein: CASSDTGQGARGYTF
D gene: -; V gene: TRBV10-3; clone size: -; J gene: TRBJ1-1; CDR3 DNA: TGTGCCATCAAGGCAGGGGAAACTGAAGCTTTCTTT; CDR3 protein: CAIKAGETEAFF
D gene: -; V gene: TRBV6-2/TRBV6-3; clone size: -; J gene: TRBJ2-3; CDR3 DNA: TGTGCCAGCAGTCCACTAGCCGTCCTGGGCACAGATACGCAGTATTTT; CDR3 protein: CASSPLAVLGTDTQYF
D gene: -; V gene: TRBV4-3; clone size: many; J gene: TRBJ2-2; CDR3 DNA: TGCGCCAGCAGCCCCCAGTTGGGGAACACCGGGGAGCTGTTTTTT; CDR3 protein: CASSPQLGNTGELFF
D gene: -; V gene: TRBV7-9; clone size: many; J gene: TRBJ1-5; CDR3 DNA: TGTGCCAGCAGCCGTGAAGGGGGGGCAGATAGCAATCAGCCCCAGCATTTT; CDR3 protein: CASSREGGADSNQPQHF
D gene: TRBD1; V gene: TRBV6-2/TRBV6-3; clone size: -; J gene: TRBJ1-2; CDR3 DNA: TGTGCCAGCAGTGACGGACAGGGCGGCTACACCTTC; CDR3 protein: CASSDGQGGYTF
D gene: TRBD1; V gene: TRBV6-1; clone size: -; J gene: TRBJ1-1; CDR3 DNA: TGTGCCAGCAGCCAGACAGGGTTCCTTGAAGCTTTCTTT; CDR3 protein: CASSQTGFLEAFF
D gene: -; V gene: TRBV10-3; clone size: few; J gene: TRBJ2-7; CDR3 DNA: TGTGCCATCAGCCCGGAAACCTACGAGCAGTACTTC; CDR3 protein: CAISPETYEQYF
D gene: TRBD1; V gene: TRBV18; clone size: -; J gene: TRBJ2-7; CDR3 DNA: TGTGCCAGCTCACCCTTGCTTCGGACAGGGGAGGCCGAGCAGTACTTC; CDR3 protein: CASSPLLRTGEAEQYF
D gene: -; V gene: TRBV10-3; clone size: few; J gene: TRBJ2-1; CDR3 DNA: TGTGCCATCGGGGAAGAGTTACGGTTCTTC; CDR3 protein: CAIGEELRFF
D gene: -; V gene: TRBV28; clone size: few; J gene: TRBJ2-1; CDR3 DNA: TGTGCCAGCTCGATAGGGGTAGTTGGCAATGAGCAGTTCTTC; CDR3 protein: CASSIGVVGNEQFF
D gene: -; V gene: TRBV5-1; clone size: few; J gene: TRBJ2-2; CDR3 DNA: TGCGCCAGCAGCTTGGGGCAGGGAGTGACCGGGGAGCTGTTTTTT; CDR3 protein: CASSLGQGVTGELFF
D gene: -; V gene: TRBV20-1; clone size: -; J gene: TRBJ2-1; CDR3 DNA: TGCAGTGCTAGAGTACCGTGGGGGAGCGTACAGCAGTTCTTC; CDR3 protein: CSARVPWGSVQQFF
D gene: -; V gene: TRBV24-1; clone size: few; J gene: TRBJ2-1; CDR3 DNA: TGTGCCACCAGTGAAAATTTGGTCTCCTACAATGAGCAGTTCTTC; CDR3 protein: CATSENLVSYNEQFF
D gene: TRBD2; V gene: TRBV12-3/TRBV12-4; clone size: few; J gene: TRBJ2-3; CDR3 DNA: TGTGCCAGCAGTCCACTCCACAGCGGGGGGTGGGATACGCAGTATTTT; CDR3 protein: CASSPLHSGGWDTQYF